These 24 T cell receptor beta chains share one sample of origin, sequenced in a study of somatic mutations in cytotoxic T cells in rheumatoid arthritis. TCRdb's copy holds only in-frame clones and misses some; the assay was immunoSEQ multiplex PCR. The table lists over 15,000 clones, roughly 80% of them singletons. Material: CD8+ T cells sorted from blood. The origin of the receptors is an adult with rheumatoid arthritis.

The V call is TRBV9, the J call TRBJ1-5; 9 nucleotides agree with TRBD1. The V segment lost 4 bases and the J segment 1 base; nucleotides outside the gene matches: 3. This CDR3 has 15 residues. The germline CDR1 and CDR2 sequences are SGDLS and YYNGEE. The CDR3 loop is CASSRGQGSNQPQHF. The DNA of the CDR3 is TGTGCCAGCAGCCGGGGACAGGGAAGCAATCAGCCCCAGCATTTT.

The chain carries TRBV30 and TRBJ1-3; D gene unclear. This CDR3 is built from 16 residues. The V end lost 2 bases, the J end lost 5 bases, and 19 bases lay between the germline ends. CDR1 and CDR2 (germline): GTSNPN, SVGIG (reference sequence). Here the CDR3 DNA reads TGTGCCTGGAGTACAAAAGACACCCTAAGGAGAAACACCATATATTTT. It translates to CAWSTKDTLRRNTIYF.

This clone came up a few times. This chain connects TRBV7-6 to TRBJ2-3; TRBD2 is a possible D gene (5 bases). Germline CDR1 SGHVS, CDR2 FNYEAQ. V was cut by 2 bases and J by 2 bases, with 14 bases left in between. This CDR3 spans 16 amino acids. CDR3 sequence (DNA): TGTGCCAGCAGCTTACCTCAGGCGGACTCCACAGATACGCAGTATTTT. Encoded protein: CASSLPQADSTDTQYF. Using reference TRBV7-6 and TRBJ2-3 for the parts outside the CDR3, the full variable domain is GAGVSQSPRYKVTKRGQDVALRCDPISGHVSLYWYRQALGQGPEFLTYFNYEAQQDKSGLPNDRFSAERPEGSISTLTIQRTEQRDSAMYRCASSLPQADSTDTQYFGPGTRLTVL.

The chain has TRBV7-3 and TRBJ2-2, with D perhaps matching TRBD2 (6 bases). V lost 4 bases to trimming and J lost 5 bases, with 17 bases between them. Germline V gives CDR1 SGHTA, CDR2 FQGTGA. The CDR3 extends over 16 amino acids. The CDR3 nucleotides read TGTGCCAGCAGCTCGGGACGTCTCGGACTAACCGGGGAGCTGTTTTTT. Translated: CASSSGRLGLTGELFF.

This chain links TRBV11-2 with TRBJ2-3; either TRBD1 or TRBD2 may fit D (6 bases each). Trimming removed 0 bases from V and 4 bases from J, with 8 bases in between. The length of the CDR3 is 14 residues. Germline V gives CDR1 SGHAT, CDR2 FQNNGV. The CDR3 spells CASSLDRGADTQYF. The CDR3 DNA follows: TGTGCCAGCAGCTTAGATAGGGGGGCAGATACGCAGTATTTT.

V usage is TRBV30 and J usage is TRBJ1-4; 9 positions agree with TRBD1. The CDR3 is made up of 14 amino acids. Trimming cost V 2 bases and J 6 bases; bases outside gene matches: 4. CDR1 and CDR2 from the germline V gene are GTSNPN and SVGIG (reference sequence). The CDR3 here is CAWSKGQGDEKLFF. CDR3 in DNA: TGTGCCTGGAGTAAGGGACAGGGAGATGAAAAACTGTTTTTT.

V and J are TRBV7-3 and TRBJ2-5; a possible D gene is TRBD1 (7 bases). The germline gives CDR1 SGHTA, CDR2 FQGTGA. The CDR3 has 13 amino acids. The V and J ends lost 8 bases and 5 bases respectively, with 15 bases between them. The CDR3 DNA sequence: TGTGCCAGCTCAGGGGGGTCGATGGAGACCCAGTACTTC. Translated: CASSGGSMETQYF.

The genes are TRBV6-1 and TRBJ1-1; TRBD1 matches at 7 bases. The CDR3 consists of 15 residues. Germline values: CDR1 MNHNS, CDR2 SASEGT. V dropped 2 bases and J dropped 1; count of bases not matched to a gene: 4. DNA of the CDR3: TGTGCCAGCAGTGAAAACAGGGGAGGGAACACTGAAGCTTTCTTT. Amino acid sequence: CASSENRGGNTEAFF.

The chain has TRBV4-2 and TRBJ1-1; D gene uncertain. CDR1 is LGHNA and CDR2 is YNFKEQ in the germline V gene. The CDR3 length is 16 residues. V was pared by 0 bases and J by 0 bases, with 11 bases between. The CDR3 region is CASSQETRPVNTEAFF. For the CDR3, the DNA is TGTGCCAGCAGCCAAGAAACTAGACCGGTGAACACTGAAGCTTTCTTT.

This clone is classed as medium-sized. This chain uses TRBV11-2 with TRBJ2-1; the D gene could be TRBD1 or TRBD2 (5 bases each). Trimming shortened V by 2 bases and J by 5 bases, and 13 bases separated the two germline ends. The CDR3 has 15 amino acids. Per the germline V gene, CDR1 is SGHAT and CDR2 is FQNNGV. The CDR3 sequence is CASSLRGAGDNEQFF. CDR3 coding DNA: TGTGCCAGCAGCTTACGTGGGGCGGGCGACAATGAGCAGTTCTTC.

This clone has just a few counts. The chain couples TRBV19 to TRBJ1-5; a possible D gene is TRBD1 (6 bases). Germline V gene sequence: CDR1 LNHDA, CDR2 SQIVND (reference sequence). The germline V and J ends were trimmed by 8 bases and 4 bases, with 12 bases remaining between them. The CDR3 spans 13 residues. CDR3 in amino acids: CASQLGGNQPQHF. The CDR3 DNA follows: TGTGCCAGTCAGCTAGGGGGAAATCAGCCCCAGCATTTT.

The CDR3 DNA sequence: TGTGCCAGGCGGACAAAGAAAAAAACCCTCCACTTT. It encodes CARRTKKKTLHF. The gene calls are TRBV2 and TRBJ1-6, with D possibly TRBD1 on 5 matching bases. In germline, CDR1 is SNHLY, CDR2 FYNNEI. CDR3 length equals 12 residues. V was shortened by 9 bases and J by 14 bases, with 17 bases between the two germline ends.

The chain recombines TRBV5-1 with TRBJ2-3, with D possibly being TRBD1 or TRBD2 (5 bases each). Germline-derived CDR1 and CDR2 are SGHRS and YFSETQ. The CDR3 has 18 amino acids. V gave up 0 bases and J gave up 2 bases, with 19 bases separating them. CDR3 protein: CASSLEGTVPTPTDTQYF. CDR3 sequence (DNA): TGCGCCAGCAGCTTGGAGGGGACCGTCCCGACGCCCACAGATACGCAGTATTTT.

The genes are TRBV5-4 and TRBJ2-3; D gene unclear. V was clipped by 4 bases and J by 2 bases, with 5 bases between them. The CDR3 contains 12 residues. Germline CDR1 reads SGHNT; CDR2 reads YYREEE (reference sequence). CDR3 in amino acids: CASSPTTDTQYF. In nucleotides, the CDR3 is TGTGCCAGCAGCCCGACCACAGATACGCAGTATTTT.

The chain has TRBV15 and TRBJ2-2; 10 nucleotides line up with TRBD1. CDR3 length: 17 amino acids. Germline assignment: CDR1 LNHNV and CDR2 YYDKDF (reference sequence). The V gene end was trimmed by 0 bases and the J gene end by 5 bases; junction bases not matched to a gene: 6. As DNA, the CDR3 is TGTGCCACCAGCAGAGATCATGGGACAGGGGCGACCGGGGAGCTGTTTTTT. Its protein product is CATSRDHGTGATGELFF.

The J gene is TRBJ2-5, the V gene TRBV2; D may match TRBD1 or TRBD2 (6 bases each). V lost 11 bases to trimming and J lost 5 bases, with 30 bases between them. The CDR3 spans 17 residues. CDR1 is SNHLY, CDR2 FYNNEI, per germline. In DNA form, the CDR3 reads TGTGCCGTGATCCTTCCAGCACTGAGTCGGGGGCTGGAGACCCAGTACTTC. Translated: CAVILPALSRGLETQYF.

This clone was found a few times. The chain employs TRBV28 and TRBJ2-7; unclear D gene. CDR1 is MDHEN and CDR2 is SYDVKM in the germline V gene. V dropped 10 bases and J dropped 6 bases, with 13 bases sitting between them. This CDR3 comprises 11 residues. In DNA form, the CDR3 reads TGTGCCACCCTTTTCGGTCCCGAGCAGTACTTC. Encoded protein: CATLFGPEQYF.

The J gene is TRBJ1-5, the V gene TRBV27; D not resolved. Germline loops: CDR1 MNHEY, CDR2 SMNVEV (reference sequence). Trimming took 3 bases from V and 0 from J, leaving 6 bases between them. The CDR3 has 14 residues. CDR3: CASSLGYSNQPQHF. As DNA, the CDR3 is TGTGCCAGCAGTTTGGGGTATAGCAATCAGCCCCAGCATTTT.

The chain is built from TRBV2 and TRBJ2-1; D is unclear. The V gene's germline CDR1 is SNHLY and CDR2 FYNNEI. The V and J ends lost 8 bases and 1 base respectively, with 3 bases between them. The CDR3 has 11 residues. The CDR3, as DNA: TGTGCCAGCGGTTCCTACAATGAGCAGTTCTTC. Amino acids: CASGSYNEQFF. Full variable domain (missing parts from reference TRBV2 and TRBJ2-1): EPEVTQTPSHQVTQMGQEVILRCVPISNHLYFYWYRQILGQKVEFLVSFYNNEISEKSEIFDDQFSVERPDGSNFTLKIRSTKLEDSAMYFCASGSYNEQFFGPGTRLTVL.

This chain connects TRBV9 to TRBJ2-3; D may be TRBD2 (6 bases). Trimming cost V 4 bases and J 2 bases, with 17 bases left between them. The length of the CDR3 is 16 residues. The germline V gene has CDR1 SGDLS and CDR2 YYNGEE. As DNA, the CDR3 is TGTGCCAGCAGCCCCCAGGGCGCGGGGATCACAGATACGCAGTATTTT. As protein: CASSPQGAGITDTQYF.

The chain combines TRBV5-4 with TRBJ1-4; TRBD1 is a possible D gene (5 bases). Germline V gives CDR1 SGHNT, CDR2 YYREEE (reference sequence). The germline V and J ends were trimmed by 0 bases and 7 bases, with 10 bases remaining between them. The CDR3 is 14 amino acids. CDR3 loop: CASSLDLGGEKLFF. CDR3 DNA: TGTGCCAGCAGCTTGGACCTCGGGGGTGAAAAACTGTTTTTT.

The rearrangement uses TRBV6-5 and TRBJ2-7; possibly TRBD2 for D (6 bases). The CDR3 has 14 amino acids. Trimming stripped 8 bases from V and 2 bases from J, with 16 bases between. CDR1 and CDR2 from the germline V gene are MNHEY and SVGAGI. The CDR3 sequence: CASSGDLRAYEQYF. As DNA, the CDR3 is TGTGCCAGCTCGGGGGATCTAAGGGCCTACGAGCAGTACTTC.

The rearrangement joins TRBV9 to TRBJ2-1, with 11 bases that match TRBD2. Germline CDR1 is SGDLS and CDR2 is YYNGEE. Trimming removed 5 bases from V and 6 bases from J; junction bases left unmatched: 7. The CDR3 is 15 amino acids. CDR3 sequence reads: CASRDPGTSGNEQFF. Here the CDR3 DNA reads TGTGCCAGCAGAGACCCCGGGACTAGCGGCAATGAGCAGTTCTTC.

The gene calls are TRBV10-3 and TRBJ2-2, with 13 bases fitting TRBD2. Germline V gene sequence: CDR1 ENHRY, CDR2 SYGVKD. This CDR3 spans 19 amino acids. Trimming cost V 4 bases and J 4 bases; bases outside gene matches: 12. CDR3 coding DNA: TGTGCCATCAGTGTGGAGACTAGCGGGGGGTCCCGTAGCACCGGGGAGCTGTTTTTT. Amino acids: CAISVETSGGSRSTGELFF.